This TCR beta chain emerged from a study of CD8+CD57+ T cells in acquired aplastic anemia. In the study overall: The sorted CD4+ and CD8+ cells yielded an average around 3.2 ug of DNA. Study-wide points: In common between the patients and the controls were twenty-nine CD8+ CDR3 sequences.

TCR beta VDJ and CDR3 profiling used genomic DNA as template. TCRdb re-derived calls from the reads in MiXCR, one entry per CDR3 protein. Of under 200,000 distinct CDR3 sequences listed, about 60% were seen once; the top ten hold around 45%. Worth noting for this clonotype: The antigen is unknown.

CDR3 length: 13 residues. The ends were cut back, 9 bases at V and 2 bases at J, with 11 bases in the middle. Germline V gene lookup returns CDR1 KGHDR and CDR2 SFDVKD. Sequencing input: sorted CD4+, CD8+, or CD8+CD57+ T cells (not recorded which) from PBMCs. This receptor was taken from a human donor in good health. The chain joins TRBV24-1 to TRBJ2-3; D is possibly TRBD1 or TRBD2 (5 bases each). The CDR3 reads CATGDGFTDTQYF. CDR3 nucleotide sequence: TGTGCCACCGGGGACGGATTCACAGATACGCAGTATTTT.